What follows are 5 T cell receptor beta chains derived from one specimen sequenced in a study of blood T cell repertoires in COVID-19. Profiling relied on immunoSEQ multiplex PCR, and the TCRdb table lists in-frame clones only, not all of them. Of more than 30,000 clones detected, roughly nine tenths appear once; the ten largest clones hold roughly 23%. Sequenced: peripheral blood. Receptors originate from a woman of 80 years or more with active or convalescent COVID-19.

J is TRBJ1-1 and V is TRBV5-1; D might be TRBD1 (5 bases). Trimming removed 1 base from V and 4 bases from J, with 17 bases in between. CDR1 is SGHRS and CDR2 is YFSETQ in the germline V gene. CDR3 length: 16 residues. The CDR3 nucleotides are TGCGCCAGCAGCTTGATTGGTGGGGACTTCGGCACTGAAGCTTTCTTT. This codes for CASSLIGGDFGTEAFF.

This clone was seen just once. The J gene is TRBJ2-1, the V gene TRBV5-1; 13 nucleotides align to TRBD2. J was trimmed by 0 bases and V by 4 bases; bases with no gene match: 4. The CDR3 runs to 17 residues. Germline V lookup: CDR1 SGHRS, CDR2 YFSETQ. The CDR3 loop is CASSGLAGAPSYNEQFF. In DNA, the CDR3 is TGCGCCAGCAGCGGACTAGCGGGGGCCCCCTCCTACAATGAGCAGTTCTTC. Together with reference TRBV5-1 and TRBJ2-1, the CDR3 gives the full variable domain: KAGVTQTPRYLIKTRGQQVTLSCSPISGHRSVSWYQQTPGQGLQFLFEYFSETQRNKGNFPGRFSGRQFSNSRSEMNVSTLELGDSALYLCASSGLAGAPSYNEQFFGPGTRLTVL.

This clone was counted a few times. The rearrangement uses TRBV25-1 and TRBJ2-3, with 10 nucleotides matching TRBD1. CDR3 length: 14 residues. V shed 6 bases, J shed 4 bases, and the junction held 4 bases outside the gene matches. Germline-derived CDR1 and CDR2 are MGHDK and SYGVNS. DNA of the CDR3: TGTGCCAGCAGGAGGACAGGGGGGTCAGATACGCAGTATTTT. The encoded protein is CASRRTGGSDTQYF. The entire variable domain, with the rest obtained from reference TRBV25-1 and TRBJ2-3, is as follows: EADIYQTPRYLVIGTGKKITLECSQTMGHDKMYWYQQDPGMELHLIHYSYGVNSTEKGDLSSESTVSRIRTEHFPLTLESARPSHTSQYLCASRRTGGSDTQYFGPGTRLTVL.

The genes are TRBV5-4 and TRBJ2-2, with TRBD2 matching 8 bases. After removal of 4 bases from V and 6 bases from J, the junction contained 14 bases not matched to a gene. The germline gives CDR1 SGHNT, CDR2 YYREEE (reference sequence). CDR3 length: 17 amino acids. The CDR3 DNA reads TGTGCCAGCAGCCTGAACTCCGGGACTAGGGCGGCCGGGGAGCTGTTTTTT. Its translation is CASSLNSGTRAAGELFF.

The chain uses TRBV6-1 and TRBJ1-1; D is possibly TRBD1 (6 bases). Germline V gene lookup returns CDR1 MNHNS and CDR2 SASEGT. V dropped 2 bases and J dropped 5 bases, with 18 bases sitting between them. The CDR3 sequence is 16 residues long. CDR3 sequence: CASSENPPTGRTEAFF. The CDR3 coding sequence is TGTGCCAGCAGTGAAAACCCCCCGACAGGCCGTACTGAAGCTTTCTTT.